The 18 T cell receptor beta chains reported below all come from one sample, sequenced in a study of chemoradiotherapy in HPV16-positive cancers. TCRdb's table, derived via immunoSEQ multiplex PCR, lists solely in-frame clones and lacks some. The table has about 5,200 clones, about 85% seen once; the top ten hold over 9.5%. Sequenced material: tumor tissue, taken from a patient who underwent chemoradiotherapy. The receptors derive from a human donor with HPV-associated anogenital cancer.

This clone occurred once. V usage is TRBV13 and J usage is TRBJ2-3, with D possibly being TRBD2 (5 bases). The CDR3 runs to 14 residues. The V end lost 6 bases, the J end lost 4 bases, and 14 bases lay between the germline ends. Per the germline V gene, CDR1 is PRHDT and CDR2 is FYEKMQ (reference sequence). In DNA form, the CDR3 reads TGTGCCAGCAGTGCCGGGATAGCAGCAGATACGCAGTATTTT. The encoded protein is CASSAGIAADTQYF.

This clone is labeled large. The J gene is TRBJ2-1, the V gene TRBV9, with TRBD1 matching 7 bases. The CDR3 is 17 amino acids. Germline trimming cut 0 bases from V and 3 bases from J; bases unmatched to any gene: 9. Per the germline V gene, CDR1 is SGDLS and CDR2 is YYNGEE. The CDR3 here is CASSVAINRGFYNEQFF. The CDR3 DNA follows: TGTGCCAGCAGCGTAGCCATAAACAGGGGATTCTACAATGAGCAGTTCTTC.

V and J are TRBV25-1 and TRBJ2-7, with 10 bases that match TRBD1. CDR3 length: 16 amino acids. Losses at the gene ends were 6 bases for V and 0 bases for J; bases not matched to a gene: 8. Germline loops: CDR1 MGHDK, CDR2 SYGVNS. CDR3 bases: TGTGCCAGCAGGGAAACCGGGACAGGGGTCTCCTACGAGCAGTACTTC. It specifies CASRETGTGVSYEQYF.

The rearrangement uses TRBV15 and TRBJ2-7; the match to TRBD2 covers 12 bases. This CDR3 comprises 16 residues. The V and J ends lost 5 bases and 2 bases, in that order; junction bases with no gene match: 7. Germline CDR1 reads LNHNV; CDR2 reads YYDKDF (reference sequence). In nucleotides, the CDR3 is TGTGCCACCAGCTCCCGGACTAGCGGGGAGGCCTACGAGCAGTACTTC. Protein: CATSSRTSGEAYEQYF. The variable domain in full, completed from reference TRBV15 and TRBJ2-7, reads DAMVIQNPRYQVTQFGKPVTLSCSQTLNHNVMYWYQQKSSQAPKLLFHYYDKDFNNEADTPDNFQSRRPNTSFCFLDIRSPGLGDTAMYLCATSSRTSGEAYEQYFGPGTRLTVT.

This clone was recorded only once. The CDR3 sequence is CASSRRGPDNNEQFF. The CDR3 DNA sequence: TGTGCCAGCAGCAGACGGGGACCAGACAACAATGAGCAGTTCTTC. The chain joins TRBV5-4 to TRBJ2-1, with D possibly called TRBD1 or TRBD2 (5 bases each). The germline CDR1 and CDR2 sequences are SGHNT and YYREEE (reference sequence). The ends were cut back, 4 bases at V and 5 bases at J, with 16 bases in the middle. The CDR3 has 15 amino acids.

This clone was observed once. V and J are TRBV7-2 and TRBJ2-3; 8 bases are a match to TRBD2. This CDR3 region has 15 residues. CDR1 and CDR2 from the germline V gene are SGHTA and FQGNSA. J lost 2 bases, V lost 4 bases, and 5 bases had no gene match. The CDR3 DNA is TGTGCCAGCAGCTCGCGGGGGGCGGACACAGATACGCAGTATTTT. Its translation is CASSSRGADTDTQYF.

The V and J genes are TRBV6-5 and TRBJ2-1, with no clear D. The germline V gene encodes CDR1 MNHEY and CDR2 SVGAGI. Trimming shortened V by 1 base and J by 4 bases, and 8 bases separated the two germline ends. The CDR3 is made up of 14 amino acids. The CDR3 is CASSYWSTYNEQFF. The CDR3 DNA is TGTGCCAGCAGTTACTGGAGCACTTACAATGAGCAGTTCTTC.

The CDR3 bases are TGTGCCAGCAGGCAACAGGGGGGTCCCTACGAGCAGTACGTC. Translating gives CASRQQGGPYEQYV. V and J are TRBV6-1 and TRBJ2-7; 8 bases are shared with TRBD1. V was clipped by 6 bases and J by 2 bases; unmatched bases: 6. This CDR3 region has 14 residues. Germline V gene lookup returns CDR1 MNHNS and CDR2 SASEGT.

This clone was seen more than once but under ten times. The V gene is TRBV5-1, the J gene TRBJ1-4; D is possibly TRBD1 (6 bases). V lost 4 bases to trimming and J lost 4 bases, with 20 bases between them. Germline-derived CDR1 and CDR2 are SGHRS and YFSETQ. The CDR3 covers 17 residues. The CDR3 sequence is CASSPRGGGQVNEKLFF. DNA for the CDR3: TGCGCCAGCAGCCCCCGCGGGGGGGGCCAGGTTAATGAAAAACTGTTTTTT.

The rearrangement uses TRBV5-5 and TRBJ1-1, with 11 bases matching TRBD1. The CDR3 is 16 residues long. Germline values: CDR1 SGHKS, CDR2 YYEKEE (reference sequence). Trimming cost V 4 bases and J 3 bases; bases outside gene matches: 8. For the CDR3, the DNA is TGTGCCAGCAGCCGAGGACAGGGGGCGGGGTACACTGAAGCTTTCTTT. This codes for CASSRGQGAGYTEAFF.

V is TRBV5-5 and J is TRBJ2-7, with D possibly TRBD2 on 7 matching bases. Germline V gene lookup returns CDR1 SGHKS and CDR2 YYEKEE (reference sequence). V was clipped by 1 base and J by 2 bases, with 16 bases between them. The CDR3 covers 16 residues. CDR3 residues: CASSLLIRGATYEQYV. In DNA form, the CDR3 reads TGTGCCAGCAGCTTGCTAATTCGGGGGGCTACCTACGAGCAGTACGTC.

This chain connects TRBV27 to TRBJ1-4; 7 nucleotides match TRBD1. CDR3 length equals 14 residues. Germline V gene sequence: CDR1 MNHEY, CDR2 SMNVEV (reference sequence). V shed 9 bases, J shed 9 bases, and the junction held 13 bases outside the gene matches. This CDR3 reads CARGTPGQTKKLFF. DNA for the CDR3: TGTGCCAGAGGCACCCCGGGACAGACGAAAAAACTGTTTTTT. Variable domain in full (rest from reference TRBV27 and TRBJ1-4): EAQVTQNPRYLITVTGKKLTVTCSQNMNHEYMSWYRQDPGLGLRQIYYSMNVEVTDKGDVPEGYKVSRKEKRNFPLILESPSPNQTSLYFCARGTPGQTKKLFFGSGTQLSVL.

The CDR3 DNA reads as TGCAGCGTTCGGACGGTACAGCGGAGAGGGTATGGCTACACCTTC. Translated: CSVRTVQRRGYGYTF. This rearrangement joins TRBV29-1 to TRBJ1-2; no definite D call. Trimming took off 5 bases at V and 5 bases at J, with 21 bases between the two ends. This CDR3 contains 15 residues. The germline CDR1 and CDR2 sequences are SQVTM and ANQGSEA.

In its sample, this clone was seen a few times. The chain carries TRBV7-9 and TRBJ2-7; TRBD1 aligns across 7 bases. This CDR3 region has 14 residues. Germline V gives CDR1 SEHNR, CDR2 FQNEAQ (reference sequence). V lost 3 bases to trimming and J lost 4 bases; unmatched junction nucleotides: 6. This chain's CDR3 is CASSLGTAGYEQYF. The CDR3 bases are TGTGCCAGCAGCTTGGGGACAGCCGGATACGAGCAGTACTTC. Filled out from reference TRBV7-9 and TRBJ2-7, the complete variable domain reads DTGVSQNPRHKITKRGQNVTFRCDPISEHNRLYWYRQTLGQGPEFLTYFQNEAQLEKSRLLSDRFSAERPKGSFSTLEIQRTEQGDSAMYLCASSLGTAGYEQYFGPGTRLTVT.

The chain uses TRBV10-3 and TRBJ2-6, with D uncertain. Germline loops: CDR1 ENHRY, CDR2 SYGVKD. The CDR3 has 15 amino acids. The V gene lost 2 bases and the J gene lost 0 bases, with 5 bases spanning the gap. This CDR3 is CAISERTSGANVLTF. DNA of the CDR3: TGTGCCATCAGTGAGCGTACCTCTGGGGCCAACGTCCTGACTTTC.

The chain is built from TRBV30 and TRBJ1-5; D possibly corresponds to TRBD1 (5 bases). Between the trimmed V and J ends, which lost 0 bases and 5 bases, there was a span of 8 bases. Germline CDR1 reads GTSNPN; CDR2 reads SVGIG (reference sequence). This CDR3 comprises 13 residues. CDR3 bases: TGTGCCTGGAGTGTAAAACAGGATCAGCCCCAGCATTTT. Amino acids: CAWSVKQDQPQHF.

The genes are TRBV19 and TRBJ2-2; 9 nucleotides agree with TRBD1. V shed 5 bases and J 6 bases; nucleotides not matched to a gene: 13. From germline, CDR1 is LNHDA and CDR2 SQIVND (reference sequence). This CDR3 has 17 residues. CDR3 sequence: CASSLGTGTTRPGELFF. The CDR3 bases are TGTGCCAGTAGTTTAGGGACAGGGACAACGCGTCCCGGGGAGCTGTTTTTT.

The chain joins TRBV7-9 to TRBJ1-1, with no clear D. Trimming pared 4 bases from V and 2 bases from J, leaving 11 bases between. Germline V gives CDR1 SEHNR, CDR2 FQNEAQ (reference sequence). This CDR3 comprises 14 residues. The CDR3 loop is CASSSWTENTEAFF. The CDR3 coding sequence is TGTGCCAGCAGCTCGTGGACGGAAAACACTGAAGCTTTCTTT.